These T cell receptor beta chains were read from a single sample in a study of cytomegalovirus exposure and HLA in healthy donors. Data came from immunoSEQ multiplex PCR; TCRdb stores just in-frame clones and leaves some out. This sample has about 69,000 clones, with roughly 93% found just once. The sequenced material came from PBMCs. All receptors come from a woman under 30 in good health and CMV-seronegative. The CDR3 runs from the conserved cysteine through the conserved F or W. The D gene is left open where the match is weak. Clone sizes are given selectively: once, few, many, or a class where the clone is expanded.

D gene	V gene	J gene	clone size	CDR3 protein	CDR3 DNA
.	TRBV19	TRBJ1-1	.	CASSTSGGHTEAFF	TGTGCCAGTAGTACCTCCGGGGGGCACACTGAAGCTTTCTTT
TRBD1	TRBV9	TRBJ2-6	.	CASSGTGGLSGANVLTF	TGTGCCAGCAGCGGGACAGGGGGTCTCTCTGGGGCCAACGTCCTGACTTTC
TRBD1	TRBV2	TRBJ2-1	.	CASNMGQSSYNEQFF	TGTGCCAGCAACATGGGACAGAGCTCCTACAATGAGCAGTTCTTC
TRBD2	TRBV5-4	TRBJ2-1	.	CASSGVSGGADEQFF	TGTGCCAGCAGCGGTGTCAGCGGGGGGGCCGATGAGCAGTTCTTC
TRBD1	TRBV15	TRBJ1-1	.	CATSRDQGAKEAFF	TGTGCCACCAGCAGAGATCAGGGGGCTAAGGAAGCTTTCTTT
.	TRBV25-1	TRBJ2-1	.	CASSLVGGLSYNEQFF	TGTGCCAGCAGCCTGGTTGGAGGCCTCTCCTACAATGAGCAGTTCTTC
.	TRBV10-3	TRBJ1-1	.	CAISTGTEAFF	TGTGCCATCAGTACGGGCACTGAAGCTTTCTTT
.	TRBV6-6	TRBJ1-1	.	CASSPQGMNTEAFF	TGTGCCAGCAGCCCCCAGGGGATGAACACTGAAGCTTTCTTT
TRBD1	TRBV6-5	TRBJ1-2	.	CASSILTGGGYTF	TGTGCCAGCAGTATATTAACAGGGGGCGGCTACACCTTC
TRBD1	TRBV9	TRBJ2-2	.	CASRQGWNTGELFF	TGTGCCAGCCGACAGGGGTGGAACACCGGGGAGCTGTTTTTT
TRBD1	TRBV4-2	TRBJ1-4	.	CASSQSGQYNEKLFF	TGTGCCAGCAGCCAGTCGGGACAGTATAATGAAAAACTGTTTTTT
TRBD1	TRBV13	TRBJ2-3	.	CASSSWNRGTSQYF	TGTGCCAGCAGCTCATGGAACAGGGGGACGTCGCAGTATTTT
TRBD2	TRBV6-1	TRBJ2-5	.	CASMLVAGETQYF	TGTGCCAGCATGCTGGTAGCGGGTGAGACCCAGTACTTC
.	TRBV9	TRBJ2-7	.	CASSFDGQTAYEQYF	TGTGCCAGCAGCTTCGACGGCCAAACAGCCTACGAGCAGTACTTC
.	TRBV2	TRBJ1-3	.	CARGTGNTIYF	TGTGCCAGAGGGACAGGAAACACCATATATTTT
.	TRBV10-1	TRBJ2-1	.	CASSADSIPYNEQFF	TGCGCCAGCAGCGCCGACTCTATTCCCTACAATGAGCAGTTCTTC
.	TRBV20-1	TRBJ2-5	.	CSARQQETQYF	TGCAGTGCTAGACAGCAAGAGACCCAGTACTTC
TRBD1	TRBV29-1	TRBJ1-5	.	CSVVVQGKNQPQHF	TGCAGCGTTGTGGTACAGGGGAAGAATCAGCCCCAGCATTTT
.	TRBV9	TRBJ1-4	.	CASSVKGEHEKLFF	TGTGCCAGCAGCGTAAAGGGGGAACATGAAAAACTGTTTTTT
.	TRBV6-6	TRBJ2-5	.	CASSYGARGETQYF	TGTGCCAGCAGTTACGGGGCCAGGGGAGAGACCCAGTACTTC
TRBD1	TRBV27	TRBJ1-1	.	CASSNSWTGDTEAFF	TGTGCCAGCAGTAATTCCTGGACAGGGGACACTGAAGCTTTCTTT
TRBD2	TRBV9	TRBJ2-2	.	CASSVELAGAYTGELFF	TGTGCCAGCAGCGTAGAACTAGCGGGGGCCTACACCGGGGAGCTGTTTTTT
TRBD2	TRBV11-2	TRBJ2-7	.	CASSLVSGRKTTYEQYF	TGTGCCAGCAGCTTAGTTAGCGGGAGAAAGACGACCTACGAGCAGTACTTC
TRBD1	TRBV19	TRBJ1-2	.	CASSPSLGGVYGYTF	TGTGCCAGTAGTCCCTCTTTAGGGGGCGTCTATGGCTACACCTTC
.	TRBV5-6	TRBJ2-7	.	CASSLFDEQYF	TGTGCCAGCAGCTTGTTCGACGAGCAGTACTTC
TRBD2	TRBV6-5	TRBJ2-7	.	CASSSREDGAYEQYF	TGTGCCAGCAGTAGCCGGGAGGACGGAGCCTACGAGCAGTACTTC
TRBD1	TRBV28	TRBJ2-7	.	CASSSQGQGSPYEQYF	TGTGCCAGCAGTTCCCAAGGACAGGGATCCCCCTACGAGCAGTACTTC
.	TRBV18	TRBJ2-1	.	CASSPLAADYTYNEQFF	TGTGCCAGCTCACCACTGGCCGCAGACTACACCTACAATGAGCAGTTCTTC
.	TRBV5-5	TRBJ2-7	once	CASSPAGLYPYEQYF	TGTGCCAGCAGCCCTGCAGGACTGTACCCCTACGAGCAGTACTTC
.	TRBV6-5	TRBJ1-3	.	CASMPLGLSGNTIYF	TGTGCCAGCATGCCCCTCGGACTCTCTGGAAACACCATATATTTT
TRBD2	TRBV7-3	TRBJ2-3	.	CASSLTMRGGLTDTQYF	TGTGCCAGCAGCTTAACGATGCGGGGGGGCCTGACAGATACGCAGTATTTT
TRBD2	TRBV9	TRBJ2-1	.	CASSKPQYKAGASYNEQFF	TGTGCCAGCAGCAAACCCCAATACAAAGCGGGAGCTTCCTACAATGAGCAGTTCTTC
TRBD1	TRBV28	TRBJ2-7	.	CASRRQGAYEQYF	TGTGCCAGCAGAAGACAGGGGGCCTACGAGCAGTACTTC
.	TRBV4-1	TRBJ1-2	.	CASSQDWGNHYGYTF	TGCGCCAGCAGCCAAGATTGGGGCAACCACTATGGCTACACCTTC
TRBD2	TRBV6-5	TRBJ2-3	.	CASSASSGGADTQYF	TGTGCCAGCAGTGCCTCTAGCGGGGGGGCAGATACGCAGTATTTT
.	TRBV6-4	TRBJ1-1	.	CASNPIPGNTEAFF	TGTGCCAGCAACCCCATCCCAGGGAACACTGAAGCTTTCTTT